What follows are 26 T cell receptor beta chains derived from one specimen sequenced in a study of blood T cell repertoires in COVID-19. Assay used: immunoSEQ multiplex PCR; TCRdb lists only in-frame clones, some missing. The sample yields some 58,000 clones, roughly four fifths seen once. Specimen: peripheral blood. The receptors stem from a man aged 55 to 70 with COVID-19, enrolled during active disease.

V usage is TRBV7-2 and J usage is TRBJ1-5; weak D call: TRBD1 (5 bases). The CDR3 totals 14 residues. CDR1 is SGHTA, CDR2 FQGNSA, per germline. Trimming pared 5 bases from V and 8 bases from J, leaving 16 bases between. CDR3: CASSVMGGIEPQHF. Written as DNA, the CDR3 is TGTGCCAGCAGCGTAATGGGGGGGATCGAGCCCCAGCATTTT.

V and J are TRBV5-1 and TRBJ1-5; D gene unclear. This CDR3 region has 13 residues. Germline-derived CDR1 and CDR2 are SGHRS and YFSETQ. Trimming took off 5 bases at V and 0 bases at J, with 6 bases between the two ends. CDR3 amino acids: CASREDSNQPQHF. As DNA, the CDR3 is TGCGCCAGCAGGGAGGATAGCAATCAGCCCCAGCATTTT. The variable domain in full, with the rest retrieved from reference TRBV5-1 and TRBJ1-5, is KAGVTQTPRYLIKTRGQQVTLSCSPISGHRSVSWYQQTPGQGLQFLFEYFSETQRNKGNFPGRFSGRQFSNSRSEMNVSTLELGDSALYLCASREDSNQPQHFGDGTRLSIL.

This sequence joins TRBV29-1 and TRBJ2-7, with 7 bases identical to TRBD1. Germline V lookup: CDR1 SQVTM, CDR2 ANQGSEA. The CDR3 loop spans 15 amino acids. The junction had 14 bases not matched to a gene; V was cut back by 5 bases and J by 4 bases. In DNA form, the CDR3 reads TGCAGCGTTCTACCCACCCGAGACAGGGAATACGAGCAGTACTTC. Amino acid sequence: CSVLPTRDREYEQYF.

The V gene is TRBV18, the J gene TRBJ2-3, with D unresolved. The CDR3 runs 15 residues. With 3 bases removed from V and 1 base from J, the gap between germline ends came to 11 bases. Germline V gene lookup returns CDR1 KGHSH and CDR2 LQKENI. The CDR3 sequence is CASSPLSYGTDTQYF. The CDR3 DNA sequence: TGTGCCAGCTCACCGCTTAGCTACGGCACAGATACGCAGTATTTT.

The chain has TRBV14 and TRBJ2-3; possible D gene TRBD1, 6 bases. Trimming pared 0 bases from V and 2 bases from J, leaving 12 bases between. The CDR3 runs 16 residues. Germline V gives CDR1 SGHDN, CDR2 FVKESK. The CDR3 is CASSQDRQGPTDTQYF. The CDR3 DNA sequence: TGTGCCAGCAGCCAAGATAGGCAGGGGCCCACAGATACGCAGTATTTT.

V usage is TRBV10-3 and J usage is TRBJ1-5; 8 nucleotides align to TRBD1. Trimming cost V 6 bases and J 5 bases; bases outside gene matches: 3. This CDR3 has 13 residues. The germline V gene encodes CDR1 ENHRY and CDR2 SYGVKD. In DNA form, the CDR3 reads TGTGCCATCAGGGACAGGGCCGATCAGCCCCAGCATTTT. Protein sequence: CAIRDRADQPQHF.

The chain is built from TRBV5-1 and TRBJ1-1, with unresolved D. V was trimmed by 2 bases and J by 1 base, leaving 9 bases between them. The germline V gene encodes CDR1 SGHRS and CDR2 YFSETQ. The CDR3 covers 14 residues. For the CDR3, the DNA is TGCGCCAGCAGCTTATTAGGCGGGAACACTGAAGCTTTCTTT. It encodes CASSLLGGNTEAFF.

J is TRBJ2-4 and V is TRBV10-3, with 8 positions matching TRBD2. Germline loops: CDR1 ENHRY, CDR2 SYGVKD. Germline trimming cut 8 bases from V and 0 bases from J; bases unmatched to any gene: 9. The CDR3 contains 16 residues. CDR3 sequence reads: CAISSGGGLAKNIQYF. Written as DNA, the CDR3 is TGTGCCATCTCCTCGGGAGGGGGGCTAGCCAAAAACATTCAGTACTTC.

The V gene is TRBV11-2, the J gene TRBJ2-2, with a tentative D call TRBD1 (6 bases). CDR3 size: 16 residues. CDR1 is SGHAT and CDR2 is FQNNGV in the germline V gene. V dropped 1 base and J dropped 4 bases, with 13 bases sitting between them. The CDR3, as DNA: TGTGCCAGCAGCTTAGGTATACAGGGCGGCACCGGGGAGCTGTTTTTT. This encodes CASSLGIQGGTGELFF.

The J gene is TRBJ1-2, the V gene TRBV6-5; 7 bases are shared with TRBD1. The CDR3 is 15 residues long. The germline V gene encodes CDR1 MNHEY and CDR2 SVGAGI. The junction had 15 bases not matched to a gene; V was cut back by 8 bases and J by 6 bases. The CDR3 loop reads CASCLSGTELNGYTF. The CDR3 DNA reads TGTGCCAGCTGCCTTTCCGGGACAGAGCTTAATGGCTACACCTTC.

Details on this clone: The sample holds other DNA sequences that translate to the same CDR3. The CDR3 reads CSVGTGPYEQYF. The CDR3 coding sequence is TGCAGCGTGGGGACAGGGCCGTACGAGCAGTACTTC. J is TRBJ2-7 and V is TRBV29-1; 9 bases map to TRBD1. J was trimmed by 4 bases and V by 6 bases; bases with no gene match: 4. This CDR3 is built from 12 residues. Germline CDR1 and CDR2: SQVTM and ANQGSEA.

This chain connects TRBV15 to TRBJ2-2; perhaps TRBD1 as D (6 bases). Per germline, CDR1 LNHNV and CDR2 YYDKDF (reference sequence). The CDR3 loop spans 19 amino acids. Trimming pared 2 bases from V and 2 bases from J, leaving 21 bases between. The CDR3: CATSRPPTGQGRNTGELFF. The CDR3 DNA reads TGTGCCACCAGCAGACCCCCGACAGGCCAGGGGAGAAACACCGGGGAGCTGTTTTTT.

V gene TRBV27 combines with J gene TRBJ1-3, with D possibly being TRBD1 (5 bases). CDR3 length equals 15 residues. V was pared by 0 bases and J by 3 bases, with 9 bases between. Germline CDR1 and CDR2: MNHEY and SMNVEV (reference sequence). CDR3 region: CASSLSFGGGNTIYF. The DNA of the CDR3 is TGTGCCAGCAGTTTATCTTTCGGGGGTGGAAACACCATATATTTT.

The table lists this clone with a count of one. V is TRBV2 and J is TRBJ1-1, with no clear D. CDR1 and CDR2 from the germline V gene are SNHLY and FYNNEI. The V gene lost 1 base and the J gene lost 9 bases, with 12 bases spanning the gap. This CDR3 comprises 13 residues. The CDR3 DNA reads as TGTGCCAGCAGTGAAGTACCTTTGCGCAAAGCTTTCTTT. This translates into CASSEVPLRKAFF. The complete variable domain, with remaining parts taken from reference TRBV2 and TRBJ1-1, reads EPEVTQTPSHQVTQMGQEVILRCVPISNHLYFYWYRQILGQKVEFLVSFYNNEISEKSEIFDDQFSVERPDGSNFTLKIRSTKLEDSAMYFCASSEVPLRKAFFGQGTRLTVV.

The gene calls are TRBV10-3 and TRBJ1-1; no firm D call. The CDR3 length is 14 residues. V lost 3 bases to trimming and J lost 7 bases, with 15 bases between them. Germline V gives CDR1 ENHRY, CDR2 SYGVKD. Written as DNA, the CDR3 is TGTGCCATCAGTGACACTATTTTCGCTTTTGAAGCTTTCTTT. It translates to CAISDTIFAFEAFF.

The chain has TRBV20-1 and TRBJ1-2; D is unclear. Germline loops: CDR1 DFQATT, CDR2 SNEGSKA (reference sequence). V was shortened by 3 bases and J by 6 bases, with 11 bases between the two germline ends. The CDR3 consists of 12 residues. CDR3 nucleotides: TGCAGTGCTAGTACCCCCAGAAATGGCTACACCTTC. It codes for CSASTPRNGYTF.

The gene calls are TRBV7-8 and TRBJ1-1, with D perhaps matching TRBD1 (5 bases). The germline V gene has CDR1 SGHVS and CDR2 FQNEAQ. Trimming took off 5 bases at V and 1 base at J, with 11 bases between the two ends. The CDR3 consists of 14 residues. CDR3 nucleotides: TGTGCCAGCAGCACCCCGGGGGGGAACACTGAAGCTTTCTTT. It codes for CASSTPGGNTEAFF. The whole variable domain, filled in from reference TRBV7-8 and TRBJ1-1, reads GAGVSQSPRYKVAKRGQDVALRCDPISGHVSLFWYQQALGQGPEFLTYFQNEAQLDKSGLPSDRFFAERPEGSVSTLKIQRTQQEDSAVYLCASSTPGGNTEAFFGQGTRLTVV.

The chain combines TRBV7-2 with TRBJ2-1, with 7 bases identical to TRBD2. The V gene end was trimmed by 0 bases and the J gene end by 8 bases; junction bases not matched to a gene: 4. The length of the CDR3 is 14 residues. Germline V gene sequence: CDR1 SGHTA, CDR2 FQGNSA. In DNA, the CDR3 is TGTGCCAGCAGCTTAGCGGGAGGGAGAGATGAGCAGTTCTTC. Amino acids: CASSLAGGRDEQFF.

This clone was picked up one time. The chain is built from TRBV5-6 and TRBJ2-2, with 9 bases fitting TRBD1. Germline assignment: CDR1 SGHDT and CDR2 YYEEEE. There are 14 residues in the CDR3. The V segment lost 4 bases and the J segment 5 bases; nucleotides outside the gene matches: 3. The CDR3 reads CASSADRGTGELFF. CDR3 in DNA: TGTGCCAGCAGCGCAGACAGGGGGACCGGGGAGCTGTTTTTT.

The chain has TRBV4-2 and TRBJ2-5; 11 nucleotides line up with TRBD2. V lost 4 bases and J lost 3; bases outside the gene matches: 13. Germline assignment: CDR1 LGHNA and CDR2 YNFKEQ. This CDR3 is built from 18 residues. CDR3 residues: CASSPGLAGKPMKETQYF. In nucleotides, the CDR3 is TGTGCCAGCAGCCCCGGACTAGCGGGTAAGCCGATGAAAGAGACCCAGTACTTC.

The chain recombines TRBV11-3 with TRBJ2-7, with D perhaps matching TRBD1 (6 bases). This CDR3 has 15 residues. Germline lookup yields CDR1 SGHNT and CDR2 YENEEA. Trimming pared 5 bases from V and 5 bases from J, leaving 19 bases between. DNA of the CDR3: TGTGCCAGCAGCCAGATTACAGGGATGTGGGACGAGCAGTACTTC. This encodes CASSQITGMWDEQYF.

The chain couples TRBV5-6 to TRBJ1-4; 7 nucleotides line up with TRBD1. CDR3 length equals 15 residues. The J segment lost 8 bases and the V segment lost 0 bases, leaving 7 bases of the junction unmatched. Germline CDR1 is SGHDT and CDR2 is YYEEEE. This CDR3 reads CASSLEGAIREKLFF. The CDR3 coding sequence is TGTGCCAGCAGCTTGGAGGGGGCTATTCGGGAAAAACTGTTTTTT. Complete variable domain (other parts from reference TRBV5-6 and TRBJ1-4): DAGVTQSPTHLIKTRGQQVTLRCSPKSGHDTVSWYQQALGQGPQFIFQYYEEEERQRGNFPDRFSGHQFPNYSSELNVNALLLGDSALYLCASSLEGAIREKLFFGSGTQLSVL.

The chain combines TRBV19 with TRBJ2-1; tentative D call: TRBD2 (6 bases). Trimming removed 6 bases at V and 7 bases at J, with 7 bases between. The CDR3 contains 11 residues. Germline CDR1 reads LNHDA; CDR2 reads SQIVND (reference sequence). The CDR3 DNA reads TGTGCCAGTAGGGCGGGGAATGAGCAGTTCTTC. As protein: CASRAGNEQFF.

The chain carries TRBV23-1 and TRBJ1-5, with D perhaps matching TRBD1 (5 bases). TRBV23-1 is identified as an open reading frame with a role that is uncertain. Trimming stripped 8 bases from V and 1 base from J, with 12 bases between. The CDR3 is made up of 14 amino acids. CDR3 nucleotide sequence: TGCGCCAGCCCGGGGGGTGGAAGCAATCAGCCCCAGCATTTT. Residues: CASPGGGSNQPQHF.

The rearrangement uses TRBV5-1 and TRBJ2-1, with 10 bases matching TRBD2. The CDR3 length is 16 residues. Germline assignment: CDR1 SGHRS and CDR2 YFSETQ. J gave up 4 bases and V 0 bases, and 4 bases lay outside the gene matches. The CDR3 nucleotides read TGCGCCAGCAGCTTGGCTAGCGGGGGACTATACAATGAGCAGTTCTTC. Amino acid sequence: CASSLASGGLYNEQFF.

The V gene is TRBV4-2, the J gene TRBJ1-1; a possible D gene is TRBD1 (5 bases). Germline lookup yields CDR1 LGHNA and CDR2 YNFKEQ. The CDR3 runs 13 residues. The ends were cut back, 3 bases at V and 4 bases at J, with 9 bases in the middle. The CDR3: CASSQGQVTEAFF. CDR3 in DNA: TGTGCCAGCAGCCAGGGGCAGGTCACTGAAGCTTTCTTT.